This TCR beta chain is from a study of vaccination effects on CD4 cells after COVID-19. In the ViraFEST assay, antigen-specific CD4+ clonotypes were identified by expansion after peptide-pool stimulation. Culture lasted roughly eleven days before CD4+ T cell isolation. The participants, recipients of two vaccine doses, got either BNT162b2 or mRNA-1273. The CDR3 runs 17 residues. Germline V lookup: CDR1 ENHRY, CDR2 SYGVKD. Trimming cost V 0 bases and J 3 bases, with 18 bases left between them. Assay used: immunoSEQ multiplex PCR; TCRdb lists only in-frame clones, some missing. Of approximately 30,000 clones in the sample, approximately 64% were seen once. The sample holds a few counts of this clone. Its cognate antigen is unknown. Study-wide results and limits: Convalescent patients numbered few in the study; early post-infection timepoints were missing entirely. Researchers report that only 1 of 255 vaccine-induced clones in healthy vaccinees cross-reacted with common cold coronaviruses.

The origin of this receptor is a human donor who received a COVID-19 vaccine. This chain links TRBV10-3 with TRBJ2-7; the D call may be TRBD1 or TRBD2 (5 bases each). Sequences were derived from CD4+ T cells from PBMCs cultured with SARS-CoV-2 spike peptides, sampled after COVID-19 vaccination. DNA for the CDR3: TGTGCCATCAGTGAGTCGCCTCCTTCCGGGACCCTCTACGAGCAGTACTTC. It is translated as CAISESPPSGTLYEQYF.